This T cell receptor beta chain was sequenced during a study of blood T cell repertoires in COVID-19. Study details: T cells, B-cell-depleted T cells, or PBMCs supplied cDNA or gDNA.

In the original analysis: Reference gene primer amplification in the assay estimated nucleated cell counts. The table came from immunoSEQ multiplex PCR; TCRdb's copy has only in-frame clones and leaves some out. The V and J calls and clone size come from that table; D and trimming were worked out from the DNA. The table has more than 150,000 clones, about 88% seen once. CDR3 length: 13 residues. V lost 2 bases and J lost 5, with 10 bases in between. Germline CDR1 reads SGHDN; CDR2 reads FVKESK. The rearrangement joins TRBV14 to TRBJ2-7, with no clear D. The sample taken for sequencing was peripheral blood. This TCR derives from a man between 18 and 29 years old with acute or convalescent COVID-19. The CDR3 DNA sequence: TGTGCCAGCAGCCAAACCACCTGCGACGAGCAGTACTTC. It codes for CASSQTTCDEQYF.